This passage covers 12 T cell receptor beta chains from one sample sequenced in a study of T cell responses to AZD1222 COVID-19 vaccine. The assay was immunoSEQ multiplex PCR, and TCRdb's table has in-frame clones only and misses some. The data show around 94,000 clones, about 88% seen once. This specimen was peripheral blood, taken on day 0 of AZD1222 vaccination. Receptors originate from an adult in good health.

The chain employs TRBV13 and TRBJ2-7; TRBD1 aligns across 7 bases. Germline-derived CDR1 and CDR2 are PRHDT and FYEKMQ (reference sequence). CDR3 length equals 13 residues. J gave up 4 bases and V 4 bases, and 4 bases lay outside the gene matches. The CDR3 region is CASSSQQGYEQYF. In DNA form, the CDR3 reads TGTGCCAGCAGCTCCCAACAGGGGTACGAGCAGTACTTC.

The chain joins TRBV19 to TRBJ1-2, with D unresolved. This CDR3 spans 13 amino acids. V dropped 4 bases and J dropped 1 base, with 7 bases sitting between them. CDR1 is LNHDA and CDR2 is SQIVND in the germline V gene (reference sequence). The CDR3 reads CASSTDGNYGYTF. CDR3 bases: TGTGCCAGTAGTACGGACGGTAACTATGGCTACACCTTC.

The chain uses TRBV7-9 and TRBJ1-5; unclear D gene. The germline V gene has CDR1 SEHNR and CDR2 FQNEAQ (reference sequence). V was shortened by 4 bases and J by 5 bases, with 9 bases between the two germline ends. The CDR3 loop spans 13 amino acids. The CDR3 loop is CASSSGLYQPQHF. The CDR3, as DNA: TGTGCCAGCAGCTCGGGTCTCTATCAGCCCCAGCATTTT.

This rearrangement joins TRBV7-9 to TRBJ2-6; D unresolved. Germline V gene sequence: CDR1 SEHNR, CDR2 FQNEAQ (reference sequence). The V and J ends lost 2 bases and 4 bases respectively, with 6 bases between them. The CDR3 spans 14 residues. In DNA form, the CDR3 reads TGTGCCAGCAGCTTACCGGAAGGGGCCAACGTCCTGACTTTC. It encodes CASSLPEGANVLTF.

The J gene is TRBJ1-2, the V gene TRBV18; D ambiguous. Germline V gives CDR1 KGHSH, CDR2 LQKENI. The ends were cut back, 0 bases at V and 5 bases at J, with 7 bases in the middle. The CDR3 loop spans 13 amino acids. CDR3 loop: CASSPPSRYGYTF. The CDR3 bases are TGTGCCAGCTCACCACCTAGCAGATATGGCTACACCTTC.

V usage is TRBV7-2 and J usage is TRBJ1-2, with 9 bases fitting TRBD1. V was pared by 5 bases and J by 0 bases, with 7 bases of the junction left unmatched. CDR3 length equals 16 residues. Per the germline V gene, CDR1 is SGHTA and CDR2 is FQGNSA. For the CDR3, the DNA is TGTGCCAGCAGCCGCCCTTGGGACAGGGCTAACTATGGCTACACCTTC. It yields the protein CASSRPWDRANYGYTF.

The chain has TRBV18 and TRBJ2-6, with D perhaps being TRBD1 or TRBD2 (5 bases each). CDR3 size: 17 residues. Germline V gene lookup returns CDR1 KGHSH and CDR2 LQKENI. Trimming pared 0 bases from V and 4 bases from J, leaving 13 bases between. The DNA for the CDR3 is TGTGCCAGCTCACCACCGAATTCTGGGACCGGGGCCAACGTCCTGACTTTC. Translation gives CASSPPNSGTGANVLTF.

The gene calls are TRBV12-3 or TRBV12-4 and TRBJ1-1; D is possibly TRBD1 (5 bases). Trimming removed 7 bases from V and 5 bases from J, with 14 bases in between. The CDR3 sequence is 13 residues long. This CDR3 is CASTTGPETEAFF. CDR3 DNA: TGTGCCAGCACCACAGGTCCTGAAACTGAAGCTTTCTTT.

This chain links TRBV7-9 with TRBJ2-7; TRBD2 matches at 7 bases. Trimming at V came to 6 bases and at J to 2 bases, leaving 13 bases not matched to a gene. The CDR3 extends over 16 amino acids. Germline V CDR1 and CDR2: SEHNR, FQNEAQ (reference sequence). DNA for the CDR3: TGTGCCAGCAGTCCCCATTCCCTGGCGGGGGCCTACGAGCAGTACTTC. As protein: CASSPHSLAGAYEQYF.

V and J are TRBV7-2 and TRBJ2-3; 14 bases align to TRBD2. V trimming: 5 bases; J trimming: 6 bases; junction bases outside the gene matches: 7. The CDR3 contains 16 residues. CDR1 and CDR2 (germline): SGHTA, FQGNSA. CDR3 amino acids: CASSATSGRAPDTQYF. DNA of the CDR3: TGTGCCAGCAGCGCGACTAGCGGGAGGGCCCCCGATACGCAGTATTTT. The whole variable domain, filled in from reference TRBV7-2 and TRBJ2-3, reads GAGVSQSPSNKVTEKGKDVELRCDPISGHTALYWYRQSLGQGLEFLIYFQGNSAPDKSGLPSDRFSAERTGGSVSTLTIQRTQQEDSAVYLCASSATSGRAPDTQYFGPGTRLTVL.

The chain links TRBV5-1 to TRBJ2-1; 8 positions match TRBD2. J was trimmed by 7 bases and V by 3 bases; bases with no gene match: 9. Germline V gene sequence: CDR1 SGHRS, CDR2 YFSETQ. There are 15 residues in the CDR3. The CDR3 loop reads CASSSLVGRENEQFF. The CDR3 DNA is TGCGCCAGCAGCTCACTAGTCGGGAGGGAAAATGAGCAGTTCTTC.

In its sample, this clone was seen a few times. The V gene is TRBV9, the J gene TRBJ1-1; a weak D match, TRBD1 (5 bases). V lost 0 bases and J 3 bases, leaving 9 bases between the germline ends. In germline, CDR1 is SGDLS, CDR2 YYNGEE. The CDR3 is made up of 14 amino acids. CDR3 nucleotides: TGTGCCAGCAGCGTAGCCCTGGGGGACACTGAAGCTTTCTTT. Residues: CASSVALGDTEAFF.